This T cell receptor beta chain derives from a study of cytomegalovirus exposure and HLA in healthy donors. Study results and caveats: Later, an analysis showed that TCR beta chains associated with HLA were more clonally expanded than others that were equally common. A missense DCLRE1C variant was associated with V- and J-gene trimming of TCR beta chains in a later analysis, and an independent cohort replicated the association.

With 60 Vbeta and 13 Jbeta primers, the PCR was carried out. Clones were sequenced by immunoSEQ multiplex PCR, and TCRdb holds only the in-frame ones, with some missing. The sample has under 200,000 clones, less than 90% seen once. This clone appeared a few times. The antigen is not known. The CDR3 has 13 residues. V lost 9 bases to trimming and J lost 8 bases, with 19 bases between them. Germline V gene sequence: CDR1 MDHEN, CDR2 SYDVKM. The material sequenced was PBMCs. The receptor comes from a man aged 30-40 years in good health and CMV-seronegative. V gene TRBV28 combines with J gene TRBJ1-2, with D hard to call. The CDR3 is CASSTQNPRGYTF. The CDR3 DNA reads as TGTGCCAGTTCTACACAGAACCCCAGGGGCTACACCTTC.